The clone carrying this TCR beta chain was seen at least ten times. What it binds is not known. The sample is drawn from a study of T cells in Graves' hyperthyroidism and ophthalmopathy. TCR beta CDR3 regions were amplified from RNA transcripts. The TCR CDR3 first-round RT-PCR relied on the HTBI primer set. TCRdb itself ran the multiplex PCR reads through MiXCR, one entry per CDR3 protein. Among about 180,000 distinct CDR3 sequences listed, approximately 17% were seen once. Study observations and caveats: Most clonotypes expanded in thyroid above 0.001 were likewise present in blood. Ophthalmopathy and stable hyperthyroidism were separated by a 13 V-J model.

CDR1 SQVTM and CDR2 ANQGSEA come from the germline V gene. The CDR3 consists of 13 residues. V was trimmed by 0 bases and J by 7 bases, leaving 12 bases between them. What was sequenced was blood. This sequence was found in a woman between 50 and 59 years old with Graves' hyperthyroidism. This sequence joins TRBV29-1 and TRBJ1-1; D gene unclear. DNA of the CDR3: TGCAGCGTTGAAGATCTTAATAGAAGTGAAGCTTTCTTT. This codes for CSVEDLNRSEAFF.